A single sample is the source of the 31 T cell receptor beta chains below, sequenced in a study of T cell responses to AZD1222 COVID-19 vaccine. Sequencing used immunoSEQ multiplex PCR; TCRdb keeps in-frame clones, though not all of them. The table lists about 120,000 clones, 90% to 95% of them singletons. The sample in question was peripheral blood, obtained on day 0 of AZD1222 vaccination. Every receptor here comes from an adult in good health.

The chain has TRBV5-8 and TRBJ1-5, with no clear D. V lost 5 bases, J lost 0 bases, and 9 bases lay in between. This CDR3 is built from 14 residues. Germline CDR1 is SGHTS and CDR2 is YDEGEE. The CDR3: CASRPWGSNQPQHF. For the CDR3, the DNA is TGTGCCAGCAGACCCTGGGGTAGCAATCAGCCCCAGCATTTT.

Regarding this clone: The identical CDR3 is also encoded by other nucleotide sequences in the sample. The chain uses TRBV5-1 and TRBJ2-3, with D perhaps TRBD2 (6 bases). This CDR3 comprises 15 residues. V lost 0 bases and J lost 6, with 14 bases in between. Looked up from germline, CDR1 is SGHRS and CDR2 is YFSETQ. The CDR3 spells CASSLERTTGDTQYF. CDR3 bases: TGCGCCAGCAGCTTGGAGCGGACTACAGGTGATACGCAGTATTTT.

The CDR3 coding sequence is TGCGCCAGCAGCCAAGTAGCCAGGGTACGTGGCAATCAGCCCCAGCATTTT. It specifies CASSQVARVRGNQPQHF. V is TRBV4-1 and J is TRBJ1-5; D possibly corresponds to TRBD1 (5 bases). The CDR3 totals 17 residues. V was clipped by 1 base and J by 2 bases, with 15 bases between them. Germline CDR1 reads MGHRA; CDR2 reads YSYEKL.

The chain employs TRBV2 and TRBJ1-2; D remains ambiguous. Trimming cost V 4 bases and J 7 bases, with 13 bases left between them. The germline gives CDR1 SNHLY, CDR2 FYNNEI. The CDR3 has 13 amino acids. The CDR3 nucleotides read TGTGCCAGCAGTGCCGGAGGGTCGAGTGGCTACACCTTC. Amino acid sequence: CASSAGGSSGYTF.

The chain joins TRBV28 to TRBJ2-2, with 7 positions matching TRBD1. Trimming at V came to 8 bases and at J to 1 base, leaving 7 bases not matched to a gene. The length of the CDR3 is 15 residues. The germline gives CDR1 MDHEN, CDR2 SYDVKM. CDR3 amino acids: CASYDRDRNTGELFF. The CDR3 DNA reads as TGTGCCAGCTACGACCGGGACAGGAACACCGGGGAGCTGTTTTTT.

The chain employs TRBV19 and TRBJ1-1, with D maybe TRBD1 (5 bases). This CDR3 contains 13 residues. Per germline, CDR1 LNHDA and CDR2 SQIVND (reference sequence). V lost 11 bases to trimming and J lost 6 bases, with 19 bases between them. The DNA of the CDR3 is TGTGCCTCTAGAGCCGGGGGATTCGCTGAAGCTTTCTTT. Translated, it gives CASRAGGFAEAFF.

The chain is built from TRBV4-1 and TRBJ2-7, with D hard to call. This CDR3 comprises 15 residues. Germline-derived CDR1 and CDR2 are MGHRA and YSYEKL. Trimming removed 1 base at V and 3 bases at J, with 13 bases between. CDR3 protein: CASSQASSLGYEQYF. Written as DNA, the CDR3 is TGCGCCAGCAGCCAAGCGTCTAGTTTAGGCTACGAGCAGTACTTC.

V usage is TRBV28 and J usage is TRBJ2-2; 8 bases map to TRBD2. Germline assignment: CDR1 MDHEN and CDR2 SYDVKM. Trimming at V came to 0 bases and at J to 3 bases, leaving 9 bases not matched to a gene. The CDR3 contains 18 residues. In DNA form, the CDR3 reads TGTGCCAGCAGTTTATGGGTGGGCGGGAGGATTTACACCGGGGAGCTGTTTTTT. Protein: CASSLWVGGRIYTGELFF.

J is TRBJ1-6 and V is TRBV28, with D unclear. Germline V CDR1 and CDR2: MDHEN, SYDVKM. Trimming left V 1 base short and J 9 bases short, with 10 bases between. CDR3 length: 14 residues. The CDR3 loop reads CASSLSGLGSPLHF. The CDR3 nucleotides are TGTGCCAGCAGTTTATCTGGGTTAGGTTCACCCCTCCACTTT.

J is TRBJ2-5 and V is TRBV5-1; D ambiguous. This CDR3 region has 14 residues. V gave up 0 bases and J gave up 5 bases, with 11 bases separating them. Germline V CDR1 and CDR2: SGHRS, YFSETQ. The CDR3 DNA reads TGCGCCAGCAGCTTGGGACCCTTGGGGGAGACCCAGTACTTC. Amino acids: CASSLGPLGETQYF. The full variable domain, with the rest looked up from reference TRBV5-1 and TRBJ2-5, is KAGVTQTPRYLIKTRGQQVTLSCSPISGHRSVSWYQQTPGQGLQFLFEYFSETQRNKGNFPGRFSGRQFSNSRSEMNVSTLELGDSALYLCASSLGPLGETQYFGPGTRLLVL.

The chain links TRBV28 to TRBJ1-2; TRBD1 might be the D (6 bases). Trimming removed 10 bases from V and 3 bases from J, with 12 bases in between. CDR1 is MDHEN and CDR2 is SYDVKM in the germline V gene. The CDR3 totals 12 residues. CDR3 nucleotide sequence: TGTGCCACTGCCCCAGGGGACTATGGCTACACCTTC. Translation gives CATAPGDYGYTF.

The chain recombines TRBV7-8 with TRBJ1-2; D not resolved. The length of the CDR3 is 12 residues. Trimming pared 1 base from V and 5 bases from J, leaving 5 bases between. CDR1 is SGHVS and CDR2 is FQNEAQ in the germline V gene. The CDR3 sequence is CASSLGGYGYTF. Here the CDR3 DNA reads TGTGCCAGCAGCTTAGGAGGGTATGGCTACACCTTC.

The chain has TRBV2 and TRBJ1-1; TRBD1 might be the D (5 bases). The germline V gene has CDR1 SNHLY and CDR2 FYNNEI. This CDR3 contains 13 residues. V lost 9 bases and J lost 4, with 15 bases in between. Here the CDR3 DNA reads TGTGCCAGTCGGGACTCGGTAGGCACTGAAGCTTTCTTT. Translated, it gives CASRDSVGTEAFF.

This clone was found a few times. This chain connects TRBV7-9 to TRBJ2-7; TRBD2 agrees at 7 bases. CDR1 is SEHNR and CDR2 is FQNEAQ in the germline V gene (reference sequence). The CDR3 spans 17 residues. The J segment lost 3 bases and the V segment lost 5 bases, leaving 16 bases of the junction unmatched. For the CDR3, the DNA is TGTGCCAGCAGCGGGATAGGGCGCAGCGGGACCCGCTACGAGCAGTACTTC. Translation gives CASSGIGRSGTRYEQYF.

The chain couples TRBV2 to TRBJ2-1; 15 bases align to TRBD2. The CDR3 length is 15 residues. CDR1 is SNHLY, CDR2 FYNNEI, per germline. J gave up 7 bases and V 6 bases, and 4 bases lay outside the gene matches. This CDR3 is CASSGTSGRWNEQFF. Written as DNA, the CDR3 is TGTGCCAGCAGCGGGACTAGCGGGAGGTGGAATGAGCAGTTCTTC.

The V gene is TRBV9, the J gene TRBJ2-1, with 8 nucleotides matching TRBD2. CDR1 and CDR2 (germline): SGDLS, YYNGEE. This CDR3 has 16 residues. V lost 0 bases, J lost 3 bases, and 5 bases stayed unmatched. The CDR3: CASSVVSGGIYNEQFF. The CDR3 region has the DNA TGTGCCAGCAGCGTAGTGTCGGGGGGGATCTACAATGAGCAGTTCTTC.

The chain combines TRBV28 with TRBJ1-4, with 7 bases that match TRBD1. The V gene's germline CDR1 is MDHEN and CDR2 SYDVKM. The V gene end was trimmed by 2 bases and the J gene end by 13 bases; junction bases not matched to a gene: 7. The CDR3 loop spans 13 amino acids. CDR3 coding DNA: TGTGCCAGCAGTTTAGGAGGGGACAGAGGACTGTTTTTT. Protein product: CASSLGGDRGLFF.

The V call is TRBV7-2, the J call TRBJ2-3; TRBD2 aligns across 8 bases. J was trimmed by 2 bases and V by 3 bases; bases with no gene match: 4. CDR3 length equals 15 residues. The V gene's germline CDR1 is SGHTA and CDR2 FQGNSA. CDR3 nucleotide sequence: TGTGCCAGCAGCTTCGGCGGGAGGCACACAGATACGCAGTATTTT. It yields the protein CASSFGGRHTDTQYF.

This clone came up once. The rearrangement links TRBV20-1 to TRBJ1-1; D is unclear. Germline values: CDR1 DFQATT, CDR2 SNEGSKA (reference sequence). The CDR3 contains 14 residues. V lost 3 bases and J lost 5, with 16 bases in between. This chain's CDR3 is CSASQPQDGTEAFF. Here the CDR3 DNA reads TGCAGTGCTAGTCAACCTCAGGATGGGACTGAAGCTTTCTTT.

The chain recombines TRBV29-1 with TRBJ2-7, with TRBD2 matching 7 bases. Germline V lookup: CDR1 SQVTM, CDR2 ANQGSEA. V was pared by 6 bases and J by 5 bases, with 13 bases of the junction left unmatched. This CDR3 has 14 residues. CDR3 bases: TGCAGCGTGCCCGGGGCGGGAGACTACCACGAGCAGTACTTC. Translating it yields CSVPGAGDYHEQYF.

The gene calls are TRBV28 and TRBJ2-4; TRBD1 is a possible D gene (5 bases). CDR3 length: 15 residues. The germline V gene has CDR1 MDHEN and CDR2 SYDVKM. V was trimmed by 6 bases and J by 1 base, leaving 13 bases between them. CDR3 sequence: CASSPTGRAKNIQYF. The CDR3 bases are TGTGCCAGCAGCCCTACAGGTCGGGCCAAAAACATTCAGTACTTC.

The J gene is TRBJ2-2, the V gene TRBV5-1; D is unresolved. Between the trimmed V and J ends, which lost 1 base and 7 bases, there was a span of 5 bases. This CDR3 contains 12 residues. In germline, CDR1 is SGHRS, CDR2 YFSETQ. Here the CDR3 DNA reads TGCGCCAGCAGCTTGCAAGGCGGGGAGCTGTTTTTT. This codes for CASSLQGGELFF.

J is TRBJ1-2 and V is TRBV5-6; 10 bases are a match to TRBD1. Germline assignment: CDR1 SGHDT and CDR2 YYEEEE. The CDR3 extends over 15 amino acids. The V gene end was trimmed by 2 bases and the J gene end by 4 bases; junction bases not matched to a gene: 5. As DNA, the CDR3 is TGTGCCAGCAGCTTTTCGAGGACAGGGGGCTATGGCTACACCTTC. This encodes CASSFSRTGGYGYTF. The complete variable domain, with remaining parts taken from reference TRBV5-6 and TRBJ1-2, reads DAGVTQSPTHLIKTRGQQVTLRCSPKSGHDTVSWYQQALGQGPQFIFQYYEEEERQRGNFPDRFSGHQFPNYSSELNVNALLLGDSALYLCASSFSRTGGYGYTFGSGTRLTVV.

J is TRBJ1-1 and V is TRBV5-5, with TRBD1 matching 7 bases. J lost 7 bases, V lost 4 bases, and 10 bases had no gene match. The CDR3 covers 14 residues. Germline V gives CDR1 SGHKS, CDR2 YYEKEE (reference sequence). CDR3 region: CASSKEGALFEAFF. CDR3 sequence (DNA): TGTGCCAGCAGCAAGGAGGGGGCCCTATTTGAAGCTTTCTTT.

The chain links TRBV21-1 to TRBJ1-6. TRBV21-1 corresponds to a pseudogene. This CDR3 has 15 amino acids. The CDR3 region has the DNA TGTGCCAGCAGCAAAGGCGGGGGGGTGGGTTCACCCCTCCACTTT. Protein sequence: CASSKGGGVGSPLHF.

J is TRBJ1-2 and V is TRBV2, with 7 bases identical to TRBD1. Germline loops: CDR1 SNHLY, CDR2 FYNNEI. The CDR3 length is 13 residues. V gave up 2 bases and J gave up 3 bases; unmatched junction bases: 0. The CDR3 region has the DNA TGTGCCAGCAGTGAACAGGGGGACTATGGCTACACCTTC. Residues: CASSEQGDYGYTF.

The chain couples TRBV4-1 to TRBJ2-7; a weak D match, TRBD2 (6 bases). Germline assignment: CDR1 MGHRA and CDR2 YSYEKL. The CDR3 extends over 14 amino acids. The germline V and J ends were trimmed by 0 bases and 5 bases, with 11 bases remaining between them. CDR3 in amino acids: CASSQDLGGNEQYF. DNA of the CDR3: TGCGCCAGCAGCCAAGACTTGGGGGGTAACGAGCAGTACTTC.

The genes are TRBV20-1 and TRBJ1-1; D is unclear. The CDR3 contains 13 residues. Germline CDR1 and CDR2: DFQATT and SNEGSKA (reference sequence). Trimming removed 6 bases at V and 1 base at J, with 12 bases between. This CDR3 is CSASIFSNTEAFF. CDR3 nucleotides: TGCAGTGCCAGTATCTTTTCGAACACTGAAGCTTTCTTT.

V and J are TRBV30 and TRBJ1-2; no clear D. V gave up 6 bases and J gave up 1 base, with 18 bases separating them. The CDR3 loop spans 15 amino acids. The germline gives CDR1 GTSNPN, CDR2 SVGIG (reference sequence). In nucleotides, the CDR3 is TGTGCCTGTTCCCGCAACAGCAACTATAACTATGGCTACACCTTC. This translates into CACSRNSNYNYGYTF.

This sequence joins TRBV2 and TRBJ2-5; D is unresolved. There are 11 residues in the CDR3. V shed 5 bases and J shed 2 bases, with 3 bases lying between them. Germline V gene lookup returns CDR1 SNHLY and CDR2 FYNNEI. CDR3 in amino acids: CASSPQETQYF. The CDR3 region has the DNA TGTGCCAGCAGTCCTCAAGAGACCCAGTACTTC.

This chain connects TRBV7-9 to TRBJ2-7; D perhaps matches TRBD1 (6 bases). Germline-derived CDR1 and CDR2 are SEHNR and FQNEAQ (reference sequence). Trimming took off 4 bases at V and 0 bases at J, with 16 bases between the two ends. The CDR3 is 16 amino acids. The CDR3 protein is CASSWFRDTSSYEQYF. DNA for the CDR3: TGTGCCAGCAGCTGGTTCCGGGACACGAGCTCCTACGAGCAGTACTTC.